The TCR beta chain under discussion was sequenced for a study of blood T cell repertoires in COVID-19. Study-level background: PBMCs, B-cell-depleted T cells, or T cells were the source of the cDNA or gDNA that made up the material.

In Seattle, patients joined the study during active infection and were tracked longitudinally. TCRdb keeps only in-frame clones here, not all; method: immunoSEQ multiplex PCR. The repertoire holds roughly 350,000 clones, with 88% as singletons. J lost 4 bases, V lost 6 bases, and 11 bases had no gene match. Germline V gene lookup returns CDR1 MDHEN and CDR2 SYDVKM. The CDR3 is 16 residues long. Sequenced: peripheral blood. This chain connects TRBV28 to TRBJ1-2; 10 nucleotides agree with TRBD1. The source of this sequence is a woman aged 70-85 years with COVID-19, enrolled during active disease. CDR3 loop: CASSPPTGTGAYGYTF. The CDR3 region has the DNA TGTGCCAGCAGCCCTCCTACCGGGACAGGGGCCTATGGCTACACCTTC.